One and the same sample provided the 31 T cell receptor beta chains below, sequenced in a study of blood T cell repertoires in COVID-19. Libraries were prepared by immunoSEQ multiplex PCR; TCRdb keeps only in-frame clonotypes and omits some of them. The repertoire holds 150,000 to 200,000 clones, with roughly 80% as singletons. Sequencing was done on a sample of peripheral blood. The receptor set was obtained from a man in his 60s with active or convalescent COVID-19.

This chain joins TRBV6-4 and TRBJ1-2, with TRBD1 identical over 8 bases. V gave up 3 bases and J gave up 7 bases; unmatched junction bases: 4. Germline V gene sequence: CDR1 MRHNA, CDR2 SNTAGT. The length of the CDR3 is 13 residues. CDR3 in amino acids: CASSERQGIGYTF. In DNA form, the CDR3 reads TGTGCCAGCAGTGAAAGACAGGGGATTGGCTACACCTTC.

The rearrangement links TRBV19 to TRBJ1-6; maybe TRBD1 (6 bases). The V gene's germline CDR1 is LNHDA and CDR2 SQIVND (reference sequence). Trimming took off 2 bases at V and 8 bases at J, with 13 bases between the two ends. The CDR3 sequence is 15 residues long. Here the CDR3 reads CASSIISGADSPLHF. CDR3 bases: TGTGCCAGTAGTATAATCTCAGGGGCGGATTCACCCCTCCACTTT.

J is TRBJ2-7 and V is TRBV3-1 (or the pseudogene TRBV3-2); 10 nucleotides agree with TRBD1. Germline V gene sequence: CDR1 LGHDT, CDR2 YNNKEL (reference sequence). With 6 bases clipped from V and 10 bases from J, the junction kept 9 bases outside the gene matches. This CDR3 has 13 residues. The chain's CDR3 is CASSRRDRGVQYF. The CDR3 region has the DNA TGTGCCAGCAGTCGACGGGACAGGGGTGTTCAGTACTTC.

This clone was observed a handful of times. V gene TRBV29-1 combines with J gene TRBJ2-7; TRBD2 is a possible D gene (5 bases). CDR1 and CDR2 (germline): SQVTM, ANQGSEA. This CDR3 has 13 residues. With 4 bases removed from V and 2 bases from J, the gap between germline ends came to 12 bases. CDR3 residues: CSVAGGPPYEQYF. The CDR3 DNA is TGCAGCGTTGCCGGCGGGCCTCCCTACGAGCAGTACTTC.

This clone was seen just once. The chain employs TRBV5-1 and TRBJ2-1; D unresolved. The CDR3 length is 15 residues. Trimming took off 4 bases at V and 0 bases at J, with 11 bases between the two ends. Germline V gene data show CDR1 as SGHRS and CDR2 as YFSETQ. Here the CDR3 DNA reads TGCGCCAGCAGCCCGGTCCTAGGCTCCTACAATGAGCAGTTCTTC. This codes for CASSPVLGSYNEQFF.

The chain links TRBV7-3 to TRBJ2-3; D might be TRBD1 (6 bases). The CDR3 contains 16 residues. Germline V lookup: CDR1 SGHTA, CDR2 FQGTGA. V lost 5 bases and J 0 bases, leaving 15 bases between the germline ends. The CDR3 protein is CASSDIQGWSTDTQYF. The CDR3 DNA reads TGTGCCAGCAGCGACATACAGGGTTGGAGCACAGATACGCAGTATTTT.

CDR3 DNA: TGTGCCAGCAGCTTGTGGGGCAACACTGAAGCTTTCTTT. Protein product: CASSLWGNTEAFF. V and J are TRBV5-6 and TRBJ1-1; maybe TRBD1 (5 bases). Trimming stripped 1 base from V and 2 bases from J, with 6 bases between. The CDR3 is made up of 13 amino acids. CDR1 and CDR2 from the germline V gene are SGHDT and YYEEEE.

V gene TRBV27 combines with J gene TRBJ2-3; a weak D match, TRBD2 (5 bases). Germline lookup yields CDR1 MNHEY and CDR2 SMNVEV (reference sequence). V was clipped by 1 base and J by 1 base, with 12 bases between them. The CDR3 runs to 16 residues. Written as DNA, the CDR3 is TGTGCCAGCAGTTTATTGCGGGTTTTGGGCACAGATACGCAGTATTTT. Its translation is CASSLLRVLGTDTQYF.

This clone was seen just once. The chain has TRBV24-1 and TRBJ1-1; the D is unclear. The CDR3 runs 12 residues. V gave up 4 bases and J gave up 6 bases, with 8 bases separating them. Germline lookup yields CDR1 KGHDR and CDR2 SFDVKD. CDR3 in DNA: TGTGCCACCAGTGACGGCGGCTCTGAAGCTTTCTTT. Amino acid sequence: CATSDGGSEAFF.

The rearrangement uses TRBV11-2 and TRBJ2-7; D gene ambiguous. The germline V gene has CDR1 SGHAT and CDR2 FQNNGV. This CDR3 region has 11 residues. V shed 6 bases and J shed 4 bases, with 7 bases lying between them. CDR3: CASRAEYEQYF. The CDR3 nucleotides are TGTGCCAGCAGGGCGGAATACGAGCAGTACTTC. The entire variable domain, with the rest obtained from reference TRBV11-2 and TRBJ2-7, is as follows: EAGVAQSPRYKIIEKRQSVAFWCNPISGHATLYWYQQILGQGPKLLIQFQNNGVVDDSQLPKDRFSAERLKGVDSTLKIQPAKLEDSAVYLCASRAEYEQYFGPGTRLTVT.

The chain combines TRBV7-2 with TRBJ1-5; 8 nucleotides line up with TRBD1. Germline-derived CDR1 and CDR2 are SGHTA and FQGNSA. The CDR3 runs 15 residues. V was clipped by 5 bases and J by 0 bases; unmatched bases: 3. CDR3 region: CASSVTGASNQPQHF. The DNA of the CDR3 is TGTGCCAGCAGCGTGACAGGGGCTAGCAATCAGCCCCAGCATTTT.

In this sample, this clone turned up a few times. The rearrangement uses TRBV11-2 and TRBJ2-1; 8 nucleotides match TRBD1. The CDR3 sequence is 15 residues long. V lost 3 bases to trimming and J lost 5 bases; unmatched junction nucleotides: 6. The germline V gene encodes CDR1 SGHAT and CDR2 FQNNGV. CDR3 in DNA: TGTGCCAGCAGCTTTACAGGGGGGACCAACAATGAGCAGTTCTTC. Its protein is CASSFTGGTNNEQFF.

This clone has a single count. The V and J genes are TRBV19 and TRBJ2-3; 8 bases line up with TRBD1. Germline V gene sequence: CDR1 LNHDA, CDR2 SQIVND (reference sequence). Trimming cost V 5 bases and J 0 bases; bases outside gene matches: 4. This CDR3 has 15 residues. The chain's CDR3 is CASSGQGISTDTQYF. Here the CDR3 DNA reads TGTGCCAGTAGTGGACAGGGAATTAGCACAGATACGCAGTATTTT.

The CDR3 coding sequence is TGTGCCAGCAGCTCGGACAGGGCCCTAAGCTCCTATAATTCACCCCTCCACTTT. It codes for CASSSDRALSSYNSPLHF. The V gene is TRBV7-3, the J gene TRBJ1-6; 8 positions match TRBD1. Germline CDR1 SGHTA, CDR2 FQGTGA. The trim removed 4 bases at V and 0 bases at J, leaving 8 bases unmatched. The CDR3 has 18 amino acids.

The rearrangement uses TRBV6-5 and TRBJ2-7; TRBD2 is a possible D gene (5 bases). Looked up from germline, CDR1 is MNHEY and CDR2 is SVGAGI. This CDR3 region has 14 residues. Deletions cut 4 bases from V and 7 bases from J, with 17 bases between. The CDR3 here is CASSSPTLTGEQYF. The CDR3 DNA reads TGTGCCAGCAGTTCTCCGACCCTAACGGGGGAGCAGTACTTC.

The rearrangement uses TRBV7-9 and TRBJ1-5, with a tentative D call TRBD1 (6 bases). CDR1 SEHNR and CDR2 FQNEAQ come from the germline V gene (reference sequence). With 5 bases removed from V and 7 bases from J, the gap between germline ends came to 9 bases. The CDR3 is made up of 12 amino acids. CDR3 DNA sequence: TGTGCCAGCAGCGCCCAGGGGCAGCCCCAGCATTTT. Its protein is CASSAQGQPQHF.

The chain uses TRBV4-1 and TRBJ2-1; the D gene is possibly TRBD2 (5 bases). Trimming cost V 5 bases and J 0 bases, with 8 bases left between them. This CDR3 spans 14 amino acids. Germline CDR1 reads MGHRA; CDR2 reads YSYEKL. The CDR3 sequence: CASSTTNSYNEQFF. The CDR3 bases are TGCGCCAGCAGCACGACTAACTCCTACAATGAGCAGTTCTTC.

The rearrangement links TRBV29-1 to TRBJ1-1; D not certain. Germline lookup yields CDR1 SQVTM and CDR2 ANQGSEA. The CDR3 loop spans 10 amino acids. The ends were cut back, 4 bases at V and 11 bases at J, with 11 bases in the middle. The CDR3 sequence is CSVVWMRAFF. In DNA, the CDR3 is TGCAGCGTTGTATGGATGCGGGCTTTCTTT.

The chain joins TRBV24-1 to TRBJ2-5, with D possibly matching TRBD2 (5 bases). V lost 1 base, J lost 5 bases, and 16 bases lay in between. Germline V gene lookup returns CDR1 KGHDR and CDR2 SFDVKD. The CDR3 covers 16 residues. CDR3 protein: CATSDFGLATGETQYF. The CDR3 coding sequence is TGTGCCACCAGTGATTTTGGACTGGCGACGGGGGAGACCCAGTACTTC.

This clone was recorded once. This chain uses TRBV19 with TRBJ2-7, with D possibly being TRBD1 (5 bases). CDR3 length: 12 residues. CDR1 is LNHDA and CDR2 is SQIVND in the germline V gene (reference sequence). V dropped 6 bases and J dropped 3 bases, with 9 bases sitting between them. The CDR3 DNA reads TGTGCCAGTAGCCCAGGGTACTACGAGCAGTACTTC. It is translated as CASSPGYYEQYF.

V usage is TRBV10-3 and J usage is TRBJ2-1; D may be TRBD1 (5 bases). V gave up 7 bases and J gave up 5 bases, with 12 bases separating them. The CDR3 totals 13 residues. Germline assignment: CDR1 ENHRY and CDR2 SYGVKD. The CDR3 nucleotides are TGTGCCATCAATGACCTAGGGGACAATGAGCAGTTCTTC. Protein product: CAINDLGDNEQFF.

This chain links TRBV10-3 with TRBJ2-7; the match to TRBD2 covers 9 bases. The V gene end was trimmed by 8 bases and the J gene end by 6 bases; junction bases not matched to a gene: 11. The CDR3 covers 14 residues. Germline CDR1 is ENHRY and CDR2 is SYGVKD. The DNA for the CDR3 is TGTGCCATCCGGGCGGGAGGGCTAGAGGGCGAGCAGTACTTC. Translated, it gives CAIRAGGLEGEQYF.

This clone was seen once. The chain employs TRBV5-1 and TRBJ1-6; D not resolved. V was clipped by 0 bases and J by 0 bases, with 13 bases between them. Germline V gene lookup returns CDR1 SGHRS and CDR2 YFSETQ. The CDR3 is made up of 18 amino acids. CDR3 in DNA: TGCGCCAGCAGCTTGGTGGGTTTCCGGAGCTCCTATAATTCACCCCTCCACTTT. It is translated as CASSLVGFRSSYNSPLHF.

The chain recombines TRBV7-8 with TRBJ1-1, with D possibly being TRBD1 (6 bases). The CDR3 spans 14 residues. V shed 2 bases and J shed 8 bases, with 15 bases lying between them. The germline V gene has CDR1 SGHVS and CDR2 FQNEAQ. The CDR3 loop reads CASSLSGGAGEAFF. CDR3 coding DNA: TGTGCCAGCAGCTTAAGTGGGGGGGCAGGGGAAGCTTTCTTT.

The chain recombines TRBV2 with TRBJ1-2; D is ambiguous. The CDR3 consists of 14 residues. Germline V lookup: CDR1 SNHLY, CDR2 FYNNEI. Trimming stripped 3 bases from V and 8 bases from J, with 16 bases between. The CDR3 bases are TGTGCCAGCAGTGAGGGTGGGAGGGTCGGAGGCTACACCTTC. Its translation is CASSEGGRVGGYTF.

The chain has TRBV28 and TRBJ2-7; 8 bases align to TRBD2. Trimming took 6 bases from V and 6 from J; bases not matched to a gene: 7. Germline V gene data show CDR1 as MDHEN and CDR2 as SYDVKM. This CDR3 comprises 13 residues. CDR3 nucleotide sequence: TGTGCCAGCAGGCCGGGACTAGTCGGCGAGCAGTACTTC. It translates to CASRPGLVGEQYF. The variable domain in full, with the rest retrieved from reference TRBV28 and TRBJ2-7, is DVKVTQSSRYLVKRTGEKVFLECVQDMDHENMFWYRQDPGLGLRLIYFSYDVKMKEKGDIPEGYSVSREKKERFSLILESASTNQTSMYLCASRPGLVGEQYFGPGTRLTVT.

This clone was seen more than once but under ten times. The J gene is TRBJ2-1, the V gene TRBV5-1; D might be TRBD2 (6 bases). Trimming removed 4 bases at V and 1 base at J, with 12 bases between. Germline CDR1 SGHRS, CDR2 YFSETQ. This CDR3 has 15 amino acids. In nucleotides, the CDR3 is TGCGCCAGCAGCATAAAAGCGGGTTCCTACAATGAGCAGTTCTTC. Translated: CASSIKAGSYNEQFF.

The chain joins TRBV11-2 to TRBJ2-1; D possibly corresponds to TRBD2 (6 bases). Per germline, CDR1 SGHAT and CDR2 FQNNGV. Trimming removed 0 bases at V and 4 bases at J, with 13 bases between. CDR3 size: 16 residues. CDR3 sequence: CASSLDGGPFYNEQFF. DNA of the CDR3: TGTGCCAGCAGCTTAGACGGGGGTCCCTTTTACAATGAGCAGTTCTTC. Using reference TRBV11-2 and TRBJ2-1 for the parts outside the CDR3, the full variable domain is EAGVAQSPRYKIIEKRQSVAFWCNPISGHATLYWYQQILGQGPKLLIQFQNNGVVDDSQLPKDRFSAERLKGVDSTLKIQPAKLEDSAVYLCASSLDGGPFYNEQFFGPGTRLTVL.

The chain employs TRBV6-1 and TRBJ2-7; 12 positions agree with TRBD2. The CDR3 has 14 residues. The V segment lost 3 bases and the J segment 5 bases; nucleotides outside the gene matches: 2. Germline CDR1 and CDR2: MNHNS and SASEGT. The CDR3 here is CASSETSGSNEQYF. The CDR3 DNA sequence: TGTGCCAGCAGTGAGACTAGCGGGAGCAACGAGCAGTACTTC.

The rearrangement joins TRBV7-8 to TRBJ1-5; D gene unclear. The CDR3 runs to 14 residues. Germline V gene sequence: CDR1 SGHVS, CDR2 FQNEAQ. V lost 4 bases to trimming and J lost 10 bases, with 17 bases between them. CDR3 DNA sequence: TGTGCCAGCAGCTCCCAGCAGGCCTCTGAACCCCAGCATTTT. Translated, it gives CASSSQQASEPQHF.

In this sample, this clone turned up once. The chain couples TRBV10-2 to TRBJ1-5; the D is unclear. V was cut by 0 bases and J by 0 bases, with 3 bases left in between. Germline V CDR1 and CDR2: WSHSY, SAAADI. This CDR3 region has 14 residues. CDR3 region: CASSESNSNQPQHF. CDR3 sequence (DNA): TGCGCCAGCAGTGAGTCTAATAGCAATCAGCCCCAGCATTTT.